This T cell receptor beta chain is drawn from a study of PD-1 blockade in classical Hodgkin lymphoma. Overall study results and limits: Why the repertoires differ is still unclear, perhaps disease activity or prior therapy.

Looked up from germline, CDR1 is SGHDN and CDR2 is FVKESK. The CDR3 has 16 residues. The V end lost 3 bases, the J end lost 6 bases, and 20 bases lay between the germline ends. Sequenced by immunoSEQ multiplex PCR; TCRdb stores in-frame clones only, minus some. Here the sample spans 55,000 to 75,000 clones, 70% to 75% being singletons. Concerning this clone: Its antigen is unidentified.

After autologous stem cell transplantation all patients relapsed, and prior brentuximab vedotin exposure differed between cohorts. This specimen consisted of peripheral blood mononuclear cells (PBMCs), obtained before the second cycle of nivolumab. The genes are TRBV14 and TRBJ1-2; possibly TRBD1 for D (6 bases). This TCR was recovered from a human donor with classical Hodgkin lymphoma. The CDR3 reads CASSQYDRLPGDGYTF. The CDR3 DNA reads TGTGCCAGCAGCCAGTACGACAGACTCCCAGGGGATGGCTACACCTTC.